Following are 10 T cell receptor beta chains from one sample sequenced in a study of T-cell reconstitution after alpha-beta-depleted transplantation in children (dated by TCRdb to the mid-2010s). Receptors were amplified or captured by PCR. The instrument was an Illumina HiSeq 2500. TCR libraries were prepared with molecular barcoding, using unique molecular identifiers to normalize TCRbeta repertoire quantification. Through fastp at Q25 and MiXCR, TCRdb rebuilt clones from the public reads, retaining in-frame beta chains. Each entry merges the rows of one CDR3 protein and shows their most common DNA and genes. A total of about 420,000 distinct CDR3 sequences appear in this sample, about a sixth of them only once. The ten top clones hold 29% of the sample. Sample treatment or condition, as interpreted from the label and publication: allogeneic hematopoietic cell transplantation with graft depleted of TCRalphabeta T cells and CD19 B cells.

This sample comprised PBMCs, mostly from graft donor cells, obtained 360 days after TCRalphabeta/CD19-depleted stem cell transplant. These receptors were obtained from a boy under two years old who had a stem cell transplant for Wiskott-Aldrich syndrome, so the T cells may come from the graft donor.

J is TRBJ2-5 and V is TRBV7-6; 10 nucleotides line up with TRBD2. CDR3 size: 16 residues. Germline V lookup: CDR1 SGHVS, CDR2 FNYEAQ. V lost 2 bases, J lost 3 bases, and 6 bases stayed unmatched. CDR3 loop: CASSLRAGGREETQYF. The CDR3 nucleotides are TGTGCCAGCAGCTTAAGAGCGGGAGGGAGGGAAGAGACCCAGTACTTC.

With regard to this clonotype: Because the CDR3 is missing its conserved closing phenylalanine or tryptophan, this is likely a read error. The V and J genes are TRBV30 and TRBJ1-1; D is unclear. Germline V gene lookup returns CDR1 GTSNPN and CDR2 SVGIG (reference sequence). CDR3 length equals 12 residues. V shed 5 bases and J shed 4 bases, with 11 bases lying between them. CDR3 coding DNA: TGTGCCTGGGCCCCGAGGGTCACTGAAGCTTTCTCT. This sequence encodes CAWAPRVTEAFS.

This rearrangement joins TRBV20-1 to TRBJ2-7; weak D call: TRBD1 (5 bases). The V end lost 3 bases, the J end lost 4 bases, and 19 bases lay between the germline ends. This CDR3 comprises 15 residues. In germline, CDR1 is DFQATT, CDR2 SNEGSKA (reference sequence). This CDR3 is CSASPDGQGWYEQYF. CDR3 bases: TGCAGTGCTAGTCCCGACGGGCAGGGTTGGTACGAGCAGTACTTC.

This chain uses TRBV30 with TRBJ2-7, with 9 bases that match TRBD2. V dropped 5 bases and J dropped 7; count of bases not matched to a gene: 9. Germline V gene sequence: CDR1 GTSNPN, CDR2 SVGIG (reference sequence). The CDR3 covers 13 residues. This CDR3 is CAWDPSGIGEQYF. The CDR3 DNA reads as TGTGCCTGGGACCCTAGCGGGATAGGGGAGCAGTACTTC.

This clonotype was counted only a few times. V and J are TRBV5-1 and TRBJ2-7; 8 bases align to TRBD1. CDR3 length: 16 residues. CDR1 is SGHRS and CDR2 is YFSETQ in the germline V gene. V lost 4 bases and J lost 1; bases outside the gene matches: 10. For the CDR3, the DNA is TGCGCCAGCAGCCAAAGCCCTAGGACAGGGTCCTACGAGCAGTACTTC. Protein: CASSQSPRTGSYEQYF.

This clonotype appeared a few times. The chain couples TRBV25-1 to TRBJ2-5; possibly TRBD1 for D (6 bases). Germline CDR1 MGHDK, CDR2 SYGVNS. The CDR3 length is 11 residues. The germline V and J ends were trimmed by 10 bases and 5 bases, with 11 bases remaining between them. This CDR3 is CATRGKETQYF. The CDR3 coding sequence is TGTGCCACAAGGGGGAAGGAGACCCAGTACTTC.

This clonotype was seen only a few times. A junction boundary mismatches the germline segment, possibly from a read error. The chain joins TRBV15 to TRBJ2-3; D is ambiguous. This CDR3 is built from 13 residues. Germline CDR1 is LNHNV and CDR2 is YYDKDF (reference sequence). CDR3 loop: CATSRLGTDTQYF. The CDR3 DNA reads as TGTGCCACCAGCAGACTAGGCACAGATACTCAGTATTTT.

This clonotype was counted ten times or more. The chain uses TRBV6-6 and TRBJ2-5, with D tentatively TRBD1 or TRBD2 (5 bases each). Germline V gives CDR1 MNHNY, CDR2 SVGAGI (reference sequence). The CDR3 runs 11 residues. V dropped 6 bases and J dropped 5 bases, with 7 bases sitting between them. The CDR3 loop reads CASRGEETQYF. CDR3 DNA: TGTGCCAGCAGGGGGGAGGAGACCCAGTACTTC.

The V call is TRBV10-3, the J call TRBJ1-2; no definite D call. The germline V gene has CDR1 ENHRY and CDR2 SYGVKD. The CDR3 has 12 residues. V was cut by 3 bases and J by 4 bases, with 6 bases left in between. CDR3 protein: CAISEGIYGYTF. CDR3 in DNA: TGTGCCATCAGTGAAGGGATCTATGGCTACACCTTC.

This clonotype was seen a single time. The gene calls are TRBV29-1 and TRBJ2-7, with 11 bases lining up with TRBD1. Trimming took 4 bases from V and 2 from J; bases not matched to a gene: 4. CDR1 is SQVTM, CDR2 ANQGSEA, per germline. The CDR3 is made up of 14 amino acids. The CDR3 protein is CSVVGTGGTYEQYF. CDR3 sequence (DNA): TGCAGCGTTGTTGGGACAGGGGGTACCTACGAGCAGTACTTC.